This note documents a single T cell receptor (beta chain) sequence. What it binds is not known. The sample's treatment: oral pan-JAK inhibitor, 5-10 mg twice daily. CD4+ and CD8+ T cells were sorted from PBMCs. CDR1 is SQVTM, CDR2 ANQGSEA, per germline. The CDR3 runs to 14 residues. The V segment lost 3 bases and the J segment 5 bases; nucleotides outside the gene matches: 5. Reverse transcribed after extraction, RNA yielded cDNA as the sequencing template. Profiling relied on immunoSEQ multiplex PCR, and the TCRdb table lists in-frame clones only, not all of them. The table records more than 100,000 clones, 53% of them present only once. The entry originates in a study of CD8+ T cells in alopecia areata. Study as a whole: Percent of scalp involved defined treated patients' severity scores. Whole-study findings and limits: Scalp clonality decreased significantly with tofacitinib, and so did expanded CD8+ clones among the top 100. Scalp samples also contribute reads from the resident alphabeta T cells found in normal skin.

This TCR derives from a human donor with alopecia areata. The genes are TRBV29-1 and TRBJ1-2, with 11 nucleotides matching TRBD1. The starting material was CD4+ T cells sorted from blood, obtained at week 4, from a patient treated with tofacitinib. The CDR3 DNA reads as TGCAGCGTTGAGGAGGACAGGGGGCCATATGGCTACACCTTC. This codes for CSVEEDRGPYGYTF.